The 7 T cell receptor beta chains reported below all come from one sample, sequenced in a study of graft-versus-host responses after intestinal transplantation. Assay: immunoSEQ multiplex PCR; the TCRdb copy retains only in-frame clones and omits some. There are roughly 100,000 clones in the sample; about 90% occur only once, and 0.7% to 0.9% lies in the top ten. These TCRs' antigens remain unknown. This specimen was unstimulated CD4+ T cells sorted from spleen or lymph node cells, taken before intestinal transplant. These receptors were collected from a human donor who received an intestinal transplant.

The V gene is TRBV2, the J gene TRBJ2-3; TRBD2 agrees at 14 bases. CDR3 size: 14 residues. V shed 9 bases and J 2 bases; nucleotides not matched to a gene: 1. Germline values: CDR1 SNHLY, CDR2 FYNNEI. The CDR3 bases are TGTGCCAGGGGACTAGCGGGGGTCACAGATACGCAGTATTTT. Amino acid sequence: CARGLAGVTDTQYF.

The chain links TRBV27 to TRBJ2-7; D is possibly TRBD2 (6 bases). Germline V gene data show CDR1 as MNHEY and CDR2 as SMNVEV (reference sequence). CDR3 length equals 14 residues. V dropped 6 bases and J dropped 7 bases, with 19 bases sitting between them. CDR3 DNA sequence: TGTGCCAGCAGGAGTGTTACTAGCCCAGGGGAGCAGTACTTC. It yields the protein CASRSVTSPGEQYF.

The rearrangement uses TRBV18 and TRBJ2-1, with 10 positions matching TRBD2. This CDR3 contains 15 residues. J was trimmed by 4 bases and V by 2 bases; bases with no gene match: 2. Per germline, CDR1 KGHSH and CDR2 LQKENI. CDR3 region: CASSPGLADYNEQFF. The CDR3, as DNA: TGTGCCAGCTCACCAGGACTAGCGGATTACAATGAGCAGTTCTTC.

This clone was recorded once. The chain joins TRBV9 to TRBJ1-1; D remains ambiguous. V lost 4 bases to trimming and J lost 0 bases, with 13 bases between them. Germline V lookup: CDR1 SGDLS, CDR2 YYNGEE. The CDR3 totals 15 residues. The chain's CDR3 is CASSPRAGLNTEAFF. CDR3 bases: TGTGCCAGCAGCCCCCGGGCAGGCCTGAACACTGAAGCTTTCTTT.

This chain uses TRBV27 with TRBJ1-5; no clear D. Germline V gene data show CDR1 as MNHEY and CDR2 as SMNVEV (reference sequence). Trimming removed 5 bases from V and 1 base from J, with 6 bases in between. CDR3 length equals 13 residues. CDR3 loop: CASSRQSNQPQHF. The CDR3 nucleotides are TGTGCCAGCAGTCGCCAGAGCAATCAGCCCCAGCATTTT.

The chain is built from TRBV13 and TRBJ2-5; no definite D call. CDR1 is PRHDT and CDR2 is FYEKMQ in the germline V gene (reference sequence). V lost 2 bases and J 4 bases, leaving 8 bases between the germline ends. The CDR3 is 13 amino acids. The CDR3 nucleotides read TGTGCCAGCAGCTTATATATGAGAGAGACCCAGTACTTC. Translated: CASSLYMRETQYF.

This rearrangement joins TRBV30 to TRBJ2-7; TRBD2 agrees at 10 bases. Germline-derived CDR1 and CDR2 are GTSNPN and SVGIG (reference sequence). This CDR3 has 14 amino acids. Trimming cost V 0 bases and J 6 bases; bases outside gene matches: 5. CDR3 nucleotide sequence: TGTGCCTGGAGTGTACTAGCGGGAATAGGCGAGCAGTACTTC. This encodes CAWSVLAGIGEQYF.